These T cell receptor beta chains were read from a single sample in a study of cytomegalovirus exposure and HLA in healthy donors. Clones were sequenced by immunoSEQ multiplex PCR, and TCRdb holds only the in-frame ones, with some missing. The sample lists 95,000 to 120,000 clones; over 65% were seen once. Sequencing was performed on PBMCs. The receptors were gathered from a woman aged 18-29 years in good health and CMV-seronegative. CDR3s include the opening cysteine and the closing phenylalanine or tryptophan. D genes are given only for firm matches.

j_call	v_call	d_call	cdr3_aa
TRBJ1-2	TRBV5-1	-	CASSLSPGGLDGYTF
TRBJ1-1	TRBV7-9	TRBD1	CASSELQGGAFF
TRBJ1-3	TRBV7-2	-	CASSFRTGLTGNTIYF
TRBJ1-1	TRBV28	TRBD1	CASSFRDRVNTEAFF
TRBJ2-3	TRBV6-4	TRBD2	CASSAESGVPDTQYF
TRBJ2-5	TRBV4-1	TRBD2	CASSLLAGVRETQYF
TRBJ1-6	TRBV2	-	CASRLQADVGSPLHF
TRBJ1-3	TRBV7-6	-	CASSASTGGNTIYF
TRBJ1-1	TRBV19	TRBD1	CASSSGGLGTEAFF
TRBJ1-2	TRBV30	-	CAWSVRRSEGGYTF
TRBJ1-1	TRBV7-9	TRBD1	CASSLLQGVTEAFF
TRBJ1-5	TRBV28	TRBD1	CASSVGGPGQPQHF
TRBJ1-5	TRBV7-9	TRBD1	CASSLVGTGDEPQHF
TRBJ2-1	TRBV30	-	CAWSIGHPFYNEQFF
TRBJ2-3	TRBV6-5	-	CATGVQSTDTQYF
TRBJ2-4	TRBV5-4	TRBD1	CASSLGTGGKNIQYF
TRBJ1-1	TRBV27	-	CASSFRQLTEAFF
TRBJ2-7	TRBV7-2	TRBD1	CASSLARTGYEQYF
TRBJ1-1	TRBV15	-	CATSTGTPIMNTEAFF
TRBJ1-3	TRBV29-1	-	CSISQRAGNTIYF
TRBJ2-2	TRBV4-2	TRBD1	CASSQDRRRQGGGELFF
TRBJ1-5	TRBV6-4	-	CASSPLGLDSNQPQHF
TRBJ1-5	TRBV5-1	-	CASSLEGVSNQPQHF
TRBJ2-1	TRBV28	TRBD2	CASSLAGGRYEQFF
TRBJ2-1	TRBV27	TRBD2	CASKRGGSYNEQFF
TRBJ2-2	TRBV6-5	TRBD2	CASSYEAGGGGELFF
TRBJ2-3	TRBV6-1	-	CASSEALGGGSTDTQYF
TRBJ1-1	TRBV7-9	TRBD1	CASSLGTANTEAFF
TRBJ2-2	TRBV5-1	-	CASGAQRDTGELFF
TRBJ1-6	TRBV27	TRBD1	CASARDRVNSPLHF
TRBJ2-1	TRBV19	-	CASSIDTRAEQFF
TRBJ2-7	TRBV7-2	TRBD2	CASSLGAGAYEQYF
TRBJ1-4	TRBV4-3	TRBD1	CASSRTGQENEKLFF
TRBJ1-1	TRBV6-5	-	CASSPPGVETEAFF
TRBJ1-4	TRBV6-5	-	CASSPPGQAGEKLFF
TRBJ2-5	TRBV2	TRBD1	CASSPDRVQETQYF
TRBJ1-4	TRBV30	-	CAWSMTGENEKLFF
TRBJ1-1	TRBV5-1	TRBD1	CASSLQGIDTEAFF
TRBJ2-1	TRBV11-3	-	CASSLDQGGGSDEQFF
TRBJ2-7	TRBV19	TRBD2	CASGLAGGAYEQYF
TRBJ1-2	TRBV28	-	CANWAPGANYGYTF
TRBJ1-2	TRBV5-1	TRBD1	CASSLDRGRSYTF
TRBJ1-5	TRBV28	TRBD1	CASRQGQLANQPQHF
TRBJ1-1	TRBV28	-	CASRWRGYTEAFF
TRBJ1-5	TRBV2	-	CASRENQPQHF
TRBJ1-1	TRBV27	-	CASSLSMQGSTEAFF
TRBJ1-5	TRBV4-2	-	CASSQGRAQPQHF
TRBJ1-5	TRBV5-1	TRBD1	CASSPGTGGNQPQHF
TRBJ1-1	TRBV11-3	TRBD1	CAVQGAAGTEAFF